Listed here is a single T cell receptor (beta chain). What it binds is unknown. Both 60 Vbeta primers and 13 Jbeta primers went into the PCR. This table comes from immunoSEQ multiplex PCR, and its TCRdb copy is limited to in-frame clones, with some not included. The sample carries about 140,000 clones, about three quarters recorded once. This entry is derived from a study of cytomegalovirus exposure and HLA in healthy donors. Study outcomes and limitations: Earlier findings revealed that most TCR beta V segments proved productive either about 90% or about 30% of the time.

This CDR3 spans 14 amino acids. Germline loops: CDR1 MDHEN, CDR2 SYDVKM. V shed 5 bases and J shed 0 bases, with 10 bases lying between them. The sequence was collected from a man aged 35 to 55 in good health and CMV-seronegative. The sequencing sample was made of PBMCs. The rearrangement links TRBV28 to TRBJ1-1; weak D call: TRBD1 (6 bases). The CDR3 here is CASSPGTMNTEAFF. The CDR3 coding sequence is TGTGCCAGCAGTCCCGGGACAATGAACACTGAAGCTTTCTTT.